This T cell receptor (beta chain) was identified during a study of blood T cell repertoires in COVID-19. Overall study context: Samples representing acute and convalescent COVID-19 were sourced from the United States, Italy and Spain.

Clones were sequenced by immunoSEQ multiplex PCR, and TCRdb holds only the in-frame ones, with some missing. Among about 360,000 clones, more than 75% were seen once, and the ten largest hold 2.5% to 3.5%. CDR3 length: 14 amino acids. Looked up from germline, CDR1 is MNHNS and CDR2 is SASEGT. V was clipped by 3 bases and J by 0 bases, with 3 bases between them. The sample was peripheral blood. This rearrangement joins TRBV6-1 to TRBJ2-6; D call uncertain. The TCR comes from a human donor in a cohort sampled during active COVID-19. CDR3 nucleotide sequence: TGTGCCAGCAGTGATTACTCTGGGGCCAACGTCCTGACTTTC. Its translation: CASSDYSGANVLTF.